What follows is one T cell receptor (beta chain) and its context. What it recognizes is unknown. This may stem from a read error, because a much larger clone lies one nucleotide away. The germline V and J ends were trimmed by 10 bases and 1 base, with 10 bases remaining between them. The CDR3 loop spans 13 amino acids. Germline CDR1 reads MNHNY; CDR2 reads SVGAGI (reference sequence). This specimen comes from a study of molecular identifiers for immune sequencing clone quantification. Study-wide points: Detecting spiked Jurkat TCR RNA from one cell among approximately 1 million naive cells was reportedly possible.

MiXCR, applied by TCRdb to the PCR reads, yields one record per CDR3 protein. The repertoire holds nearly 650,000 distinct CDR3 sequences, with about 25% as singletons. The sequence came from a human donor in good health. Some libraries in this study had Jurkat cell RNA spiked in. The genes are TRBV6-6 and TRBJ2-2, with unresolved D. The source material was naive CD8+ T cells from blood, with Jurkat cell RNA spiked in. The subset is: FACS-sorted CD8+CD4-CCR7+CD45RA+ naive T cells. The CDR3 sequence: CAMTPGNTGELFF. The CDR3, as DNA: TGTGCCATGACTCCAGGGAACACCGGGGAGCTGTTTTTT.